The 4 T cell receptor beta chains below were found in one sample sequenced in a study of response to subunit inactivated influenza vaccine listed by TCRdb under 2018. The protocol used for the library was RT-PCR. The instrument was an Illumina HiSeq 2500. TCRdb's own reprocessing of the public reads used fastp at Q25 and MiXCR and kept productive beta chains. Rows merge per CDR3 protein into single entries with the most common DNA and genes. In this sample the table shows roughly 550,000 distinct CDR3 sequences, roughly a quarter of which occur a single time. The ten largest clones represent about 2.8% of the sample. The same sample was also studied in work on T cells expressing NK-cell markers. That second publication adds: 5'RACE template switching, by which a universal primer site and unique molecular identifiers were added, was used to make TCR beta cDNA libraries.

The source material was CD4+ T cells sorted from PBMCs, sampled about 11 days after vaccination. All receptors derive from a middle-aged man who received an inactivated influenza vaccine. Donor details come from another sample of the same person, matched by shared clones.

This clonotype appeared once. The rearrangement links TRBV20-1 to TRBJ2-7; 7 bases are shared with TRBD2. This CDR3 has 14 amino acids. Trimming removed 3 bases from V and 2 bases from J; junction bases left unmatched: 7. CDR1 is DFQATT, CDR2 SNEGSKA, per germline (reference sequence). The CDR3 region is CSARRAGRTYEQYF. CDR3 nucleotide sequence: TGCAGTGCTAGGCGAGCGGGGAGAACCTACGAGCAGTACTTC.

V is TRBV10-3 and J is TRBJ1-5; possible D gene TRBD1, 6 bases. Per germline, CDR1 ENHRY and CDR2 SYGVKD. This CDR3 comprises 14 residues. Trimming removed 11 bases at V and 4 bases at J, with 18 bases between. The CDR3 loop is CAASPQGRNQPQHF. The CDR3 bases are TGTGCCGCATCTCCACAGGGTCGGAATCAGCCCCAGCATTTT.

This clonotype was detected a few times. The rearrangement links TRBV4-1 to TRBJ1-5; D gene uncertain. Germline V lookup: CDR1 MGHRA, CDR2 YSYEKL. The CDR3 has 14 residues. Trimming took off 1 base at V and 6 bases at J, with 10 bases between the two ends. The CDR3 is CASSQVQDTQPQHF. For the CDR3, the DNA is TGCGCCAGCAGCCAAGTCCAGGATACTCAGCCCCAGCATTTT.

This clonotype was seen more than once but under ten times. The chain carries TRBV18 and TRBJ2-7; D not certain. Trimming left V 4 bases short and J 5 bases short, with 9 bases between. The V gene's germline CDR1 is KGHSH and CDR2 LQKENI. This CDR3 spans 12 amino acids. The CDR3, as DNA: TGTGCCAGCTCACTTCAGAGCGACGAGCAGTACTTC. This codes for CASSLQSDEQYF.